The T cell receptor (beta chain) under discussion was sequenced for a study of shared T cell receptors in the human thymus (dated by TCRdb to the early 2020s). With respect to the entire study: The study examined how self-reactive, shared T-cell receptor alpha chains are generated in the human thymus.

Library preparation used the immunoSEQ multiplex PCR assay. TCRdb took over this immuneACCESS table, retaining in-frame rearrangements with V and J assigned. Such tables are incomplete; in checked studies, under half of the missing clones stem from an unresolved V gene, and the remainder is unexplained. The sample table records hundreds of thousands of clones; just under 95% of these occur just once. Roughly 0.02% of the sample is in the top ten clones. Counted from cysteine to phenylalanine, this CDR3 has 15 amino acids. Only CDR3 DNA remains: 45 bases, in frame from the first base. In the germline V gene, CDR1 corresponds to SNHLY and CDR2 to FYNNEI. Trimming leaves V shorter by 6 bases and J shorter by 4 bases, with the junction holding 10 bases beyond the gene matches. A remark on this clone: Its target antigen remains unknown. Per-base quality was not reported, and no clone a single base away is much larger than it.

Material: thymocytes. The chain is encoded by TRBV2 joined to TRBJ2-3, with 7 bases aligning to TRBD2. This sequence was found in a human donor. The nucleotide sequence reads as follows: TGTGCCAGCAGGGGGGGGACCGCCCCCCCAGATACGCAGTATTTT. Its coded protein is CASRGGTAPPDTQYF.